Below, one TCR beta chain is given with its context. As yet, its antigen is unknown. Semi-nested PCR with Nested Universal Primer A followed constant-region reverse priming of full-length variable regions. MiXCR, applied by TCRdb to the 5' RACE reads, yields one record per CDR3 protein. The top ten hold roughly 4.1% of the sample, which has some 44,000 distinct CDR3 sequences, approximately 30% seen once. V dropped 5 bases and J dropped 3 bases, with 14 bases sitting between them. The CDR3 covers 15 residues. Looked up from germline, CDR1 is SGHTA and CDR2 is FQGNSA. Notes on the study in general: The larger-cohort validation was restricted to a single TCR beta V-J rearrangement rather than whole repertoires.

The chain is built from TRBV7-2 and TRBJ1-3; D is unclear. The receptor's source is a female donor with breast cancer. Source material: tumor-infiltrating memory CD4+ T cells sorted from the breast tumor. Subset defined: memory CD4+ T cells, CD4+CD45RO+CD25-. The CDR3 sequence is CASSEVKAYGNTIYF. The CDR3 nucleotides are TGTGCCAGCAGCGAAGTCAAGGCTTATGGAAACACCATATATTTT.